This T cell receptor beta chain appears in the sequencing data of a study of shared clonotypes between healthy human individuals. Trimming cost V 5 bases and J 7 bases, with 14 bases left between them. Germline V gene lookup returns CDR1 SEHNR and CDR2 FQNEAQ (reference sequence). The CDR3 totals 13 residues. Whole-study results and caveats: In this cohort, only blood was sampled, and tissue repertoires likely differ. Clonotypes that were shared across a few donors made up around 5% of naive CD4 clonotypes. A small donor pool kept down the genetic and exposure-history diversity that was represented.

The data were produced by immunoSEQ multiplex PCR, yet TCRdb's version contains in-frame clones alone and is incomplete. The sample has some 2.1 million clones; about 95% are singletons. Worth noting for this clone: The antigen is undetermined.

Naive CD8 isolation took CD45RO-negative cells positively selected for CCR7 and excluded terminally differentiated effector memory CD45RA+ cells. Donors comprised healthy HIV-negative adults lacking recent acute infections or vaccinations. This receptor was obtained from a man younger than 30 in good health. The chain has TRBV7-9 and TRBJ2-5; maybe TRBD1 (6 bases). The material sequenced was naive CD8+ T cells sorted from blood. CDR3 bases: TGTGCCAGCAGCCCACAGGGTGATGTGACCCAGTACTTC. It is translated as CASSPQGDVTQYF.